A single sample is the source of the 5 T cell receptor beta chains below, sequenced in a study of blood T cells in healthy people across ages. A second PCR, run for roughly 7 to 11 cycles, used a sample-barcoded 5' primer plus a J-beta primer mix. Using its own MiXCR run on the 5' RACE reads, TCRdb lists one record per CDR3 protein. This sample has around 500,000 distinct CDR3 sequences; approximately 26% occur once, and the top ten carry approximately 3.6%. The sample was also linked to a second study, of T cells of mothers and their children.

Sequenced: blood. The receptors were gathered from a boy under 10 years old in good health.

Only a few counts were recorded for this clonotype. This chain connects TRBV5-6 to TRBJ1-2; 7 bases are a match to TRBD1. This CDR3 spans 15 amino acids. Germline trimming cut 4 bases from V and 6 bases from J; bases unmatched to any gene: 12. The germline V gene encodes CDR1 SGHDT and CDR2 YYEEEE. As DNA, the CDR3 is TGTGCCAGCAGCGTTGACAGGGCCACCGAAAATGGCTACACCTTC. As protein: CASSVDRATENGYTF.

CDR3 amino acids: CASSLASWSSYEQYF. As DNA, the CDR3 is TGTGCCAGCAGTTTAGCGTCGTGGAGCTCCTACGAGCAGTACTTC. The chain uses TRBV12-3 or TRBV12-4 and TRBJ2-7; D ambiguous. Deletions cut 0 bases from V and 0 bases from J, with 9 bases between. The CDR3 consists of 15 residues.

In its sample, this clonotype was seen a few times. The genes are TRBV12-3 or TRBV12-4 and TRBJ1-4, with D perhaps matching TRBD1 (5 bases). Trimming stripped 5 bases from V and 7 bases from J, with 17 bases between. The CDR3 contains 15 residues. This CDR3 is CASSLRGPSAEKLFF. The CDR3 DNA is TGTGCCAGCAGTCTAAGGGGTCCTAGCGCTGAAAAACTGTTTTTT.

A few counts support this clonotype. The chain recombines TRBV19 with TRBJ2-7, with TRBD1 identical over 9 bases. The CDR3 is 14 amino acids. The V gene's germline CDR1 is LNHDA and CDR2 SQIVND (reference sequence). V trimming: 3 bases; J trimming: 4 bases; junction bases outside the gene matches: 4. The CDR3 sequence is CASSIGDRGYEQYF. In nucleotides, the CDR3 is TGTGCCAGTAGTATCGGAGACAGGGGGTACGAGCAGTACTTC.

This clonotype turned up a few times. This chain joins TRBV2 and TRBJ2-7; unclear D gene. V was cut by 5 bases and J by 0 bases, with 11 bases left in between. The CDR3 has 14 residues. Germline CDR1 and CDR2: SNHLY and FYNNEI. The CDR3 is CASSNGRSSYEQYF. CDR3 in DNA: TGTGCCAGCAGTAACGGACGGAGCTCCTACGAGCAGTACTTC.